Each of the 6 T cell receptor beta chains below was sequenced from the same sample in a study of T-cell reconstitution after alpha-beta-depleted transplantation in children (dated by TCRdb to between 2015 and 2016). The library was made by PCR. Sequencing instrument: Illumina HiSeq 2500. TCR library preparation used molecular barcoding, with unique molecular identifiers applied to normalize quantification of the TCRbeta repertoire. TCRdb itself trimmed the public reads at Q25 with fastp, ran MiXCR and retained productive beta chains. Every entry covers one CDR3 protein and lists the most common genes and DNA from its rows. Across this sample there are fewer than 550,000 distinct CDR3 sequences, with over 9.5% seen only once. The ten largest clones represent 13% to 15% of the sample. What this sample's treatment or condition label stands for: allogeneic hematopoietic cell transplantation with graft depleted of TCRalphabeta T cells and CD19 B cells.

This specimen consisted of PBMCs, mostly from graft donor cells, obtained 180 days after TCRalphabeta/CD19-depleted stem cell transplant. These TCRs come from a female patient aged 2 to 10 who had a stem cell transplant for aplastic anemia, so the T cells may come from the graft donor.

The genes are TRBV6-2 or TRBV6-3 and TRBJ2-5; no clear D gene. The CDR3 covers 17 residues. The V end lost 2 bases, the J end lost 1 base, and 17 bases lay between the germline ends. CDR1 is MNHEY, CDR2 SVGEGT, per germline. The CDR3 DNA follows: TGTGCCAGCAGTTACAGACCTCGCGTAACCTTCCAAGAGACCCAGTACTTC. As protein: CASSYRPRVTFQETQYF.

This clonotype showed up just a few times. The chain carries TRBV12-3 or TRBV12-4 and TRBJ2-6; 8 nucleotides agree with TRBD2. CDR3 length equals 15 residues. V lost 5 bases and J lost 2; bases outside the gene matches: 2. CDR3 bases: TGTGCCAGCAGTACCGGGGGGGCTGGGGCCAACGTCCTGACTTTC. This sequence encodes CASSTGGAGANVLTF.

The V gene is TRBV15, the J gene TRBJ1-1; D gene unclear. V was cut by 2 bases and J by 3 bases, with 4 bases left in between. Germline lookup yields CDR1 LNHNV and CDR2 YYDKDF (reference sequence). The CDR3 is 12 amino acids. Here the CDR3 reads CATSRQYTEAFF. Written as DNA, the CDR3 is TGTGCCACCAGCAGACAATACACTGAAGCTTTCTTT. The variable domain in full, completed from reference TRBV15 and TRBJ1-1, reads DAMVIQNPRYQVTQFGKPVTLSCSQTLNHNVMYWYQQKSSQAPKLLFHYYDKDFNNEADTPDNFQSRRPNTSFCFLDIRSPGLGDTAMYLCATSRQYTEAFFGQGTRLTVV.

The chain has TRBV28 and TRBJ1-2; D is unclear. V dropped 7 bases and J dropped 5 bases, with 14 bases sitting between them. From germline, CDR1 is MDHEN and CDR2 SYDVKM. The CDR3 totals 13 residues. CDR3 region: CASNIAQAYGYTF. CDR3 sequence (DNA): TGTGCCAGCAACATAGCCCAGGCTTATGGCTACACCTTC.

CDR3 sequence (DNA): TGTGCCAGCAGGCTACTGGCCGAGACTAGCGGGAGCTCCTACAATGAGCAGTTCTTC. Its protein is CASRLLAETSGSSYNEQFF. V usage is TRBV6-1 and J usage is TRBJ2-1, with 12 bases aligning to TRBD2. Germline loops: CDR1 MNHNS, CDR2 SASEGT. V shed 6 bases and J 0 bases; nucleotides not matched to a gene: 12. This CDR3 comprises 19 residues.

This rearrangement joins TRBV29-1 to TRBJ2-5, with D uncertain. V was pared by 1 base and J by 2 bases, with 8 bases between. The germline CDR1 and CDR2 sequences are SQVTM and ANQGSEA. CDR3 length equals 13 residues. CDR3 sequence (DNA): TGCAGCGTTGAAGGACTCCTGCAAGAGACCCAGTACTTC. Its translation: CSVEGLLQETQYF.